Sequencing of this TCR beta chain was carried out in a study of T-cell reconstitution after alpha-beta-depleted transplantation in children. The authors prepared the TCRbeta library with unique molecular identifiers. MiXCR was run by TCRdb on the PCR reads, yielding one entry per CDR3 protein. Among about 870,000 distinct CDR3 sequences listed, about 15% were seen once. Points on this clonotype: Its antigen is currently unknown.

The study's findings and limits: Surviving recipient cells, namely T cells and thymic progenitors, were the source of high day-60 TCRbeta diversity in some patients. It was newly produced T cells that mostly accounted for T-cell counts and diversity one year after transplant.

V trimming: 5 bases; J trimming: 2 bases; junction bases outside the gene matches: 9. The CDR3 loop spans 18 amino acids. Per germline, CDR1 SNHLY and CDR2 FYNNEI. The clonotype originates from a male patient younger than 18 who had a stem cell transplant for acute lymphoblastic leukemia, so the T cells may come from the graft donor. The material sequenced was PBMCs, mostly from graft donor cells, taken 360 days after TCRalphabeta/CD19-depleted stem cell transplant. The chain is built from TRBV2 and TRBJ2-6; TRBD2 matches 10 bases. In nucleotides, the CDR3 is TGTGCCAGCAGTAAATACTTTCTAGCGGGAGCTGGGGCCAACGTCCTGACTTTC. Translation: CASSKYFLAGAGANVLTF.